What follows is one T cell receptor (beta chain) and its context. These data belong to a study of PD-L1 blockade in urothelial cancer. Profiled with immunoSEQ multiplex PCR; TCRdb holds only in-frame clones, not every one. The repertoire holds approximately 110,000 clones, with over 75% as singletons. Sequences were derived from PBMCs, sampled around atezolizumab (anti-PD-L1) treatment. The source of this sequence is a man in his fifties or sixties with urothelial cancer.

In nucleotides, the CDR3 is TGTGCCAGTAGTCCCCGGACAGAGTATCGTCGACAGTACTTC. It codes for CASSPRTEYRRQYF. The rearrangement links TRBV19 to TRBJ2-7; D is perhaps TRBD1 (6 bases). V lost 5 bases and J lost 10, with 21 bases in between. In germline, CDR1 is LNHDA, CDR2 SQIVND (reference sequence). This CDR3 is built from 14 residues.